This T cell receptor (beta chain) stems from a study of blood T cell repertoires in COVID-19 (TCRdb year 2020). For the wider study: Collaborator samples came from the United States, Italy and Spain and covered acute and convalescent phases of COVID-19. A de-identified subject ID, COVID-19 status, age in years and sex were almost always included in the sample metadata. Samples came from the ongoing ImmuneRACE study (first 160 participants) plus 1,254 subjects from 6 global collaborators. The material from the prospective study consisted of cDNA or gDNA derived from T cells, B-cell-depleted T cells, or PBMCs. Deeply sampled blood TCRbeta repertoires from subjects exposed to, actively infected with, or recovered from COVID-19 were included in the dataset. The repertoires were made available in a free public database intended to serve as a resource for research on the immune response to SARS-CoV-2. HLA class I and class II types, where available, came from metadata supplied by the sample provider rather than from assay-based typing.

TCRbeta CDR3 regions were amplified from genomic DNA by means of the immunoSEQ Assay, a bias-controlled multiplex PCR. In the original analysis: The number of nucleated cells in each sample was estimated by amplification of reference gene primers within the assay. Sequence reads were collapsed and filtered to measure the absolute abundance of every unique TCRbeta CDR3 rearrangement. Productive Simpson clonality was computed per sample as the square root of Simpson's diversity index over productive rearrangements. The table was pulled from immuneACCESS by TCRdb, which kept in-frame rearrangements only. Such tables lose some clones; where checked, under half of the loss comes from unresolved V genes, and the rest has no known cause. D and trimming were read from the DNA, whereas the V and J calls and clone size are those reported in that table. The sample has some 170,000 clones on record, roughly 82% of them singletons. The top ten constitute about 16% of the sample.

Participants in the prospective study were aged roughly 18 to 89 years, lived in more than 20 United States geographic areas, and enrolled through a virtual design. Cohort assignment in the prospective study relied on participant-reported clinical history from a screening survey and a study questionnaire. Recovered participants in ImmuneRACE Cohort 3 were defined by two consecutive negative NP/OP PCR tests, clearance by a healthcare professional, or resolution of symptoms. Each participant in the prospective study had whole blood, serum and a nasopharyngeal or oropharyngeal swab collected by mobile phlebotomists. Prospective study participants could optionally give additional blood draws and questionnaires over an approximately 2-month period. Before DNA extraction, prospective study blood samples were shipped either frozen or at room temperature. Looking up the germline V gene (reference sequence) yields CDR1 SGHKS and CDR2 YYEKEE. The junction shows trimming of 2 bases on V and 6 bases on J, plus 9 bases between the germline ends. The CDR3 measures 13 amino acids from cysteine to phenylalanine. Only CDR3 DNA is held: 39 bases, read in frame from base 1.

Concerning this clone: Its antigen specificity is not known. Base qualities were left out, and no much larger clone turns up one base away.

Overall study outcomes, separate from this receptor: The amount of clinical and demographic metadata varied by source and participant and was provided uncurated.

This receptor was obtained from a man aged 50-59 years who had recovered from COVID-19. Sequenced: PBMCs or T cells enriched from blood (not recorded which). The V gene is TRBV5-5 and the J gene is TRBJ2-1; no D gene can be assigned with confidence. Here is the DNA: TGTGCCAGCAGCTTCGAACTACGCAATGAGCAGTTCTTC. Protein translation: CASSFELRNEQFF.